This T cell receptor beta chain is drawn from a study of OX40 agonist ivuxolimab in advanced cancers. In the study overall: Clinicians treated patients with ivuxolimab, an agonistic anti-OX40 (CD134) antibody. Patients receiving dose escalation had hepatocellular carcinoma, melanoma, renal cell or head and neck cancer. Among those treated, three patients had partial responses, one with hepatocellular carcinoma and two with cutaneous melanoma. Study conclusions and caveats: The study observed clonal expansion of CD4+ and CD8+ blood T cells by week 6 at 0.1 to 3.0 mg/kg.

This clone showed up just a few times. What it binds is unknown. The germline V and J ends were trimmed by 0 bases and 2 bases, with 15 bases remaining between them. Germline V lookup: CDR1 SGHRS, CDR2 YFSETQ. CDR3 size: 16 residues. Sequencing was performed with immunoSEQ multiplex PCR; in TCRdb, only in-frame clones are kept and a portion is missing. Of over 45,000 clones in the sample, around 88% are singletons; the top ten hold roughly a third. The sample consisted of CD4+ or CD8+ T cells sorted from blood, taken in a trial of the OX40 agonist ivuxolimab. This TCR was recovered from an adult with an advanced solid tumor such as melanoma, head and neck, liver or kidney cancer. The V call is TRBV5-1, the J call TRBJ2-7; D perhaps matches TRBD1 (5 bases). CDR3 DNA: TGCGCCAGCAGCTTGGAGGGGCAGGCCGCGGCCTACGAGCAGTACTTC. Protein: CASSLEGQAAAYEQYF.